Reported below is one T cell receptor beta chain. Using immunoSEQ multiplex PCR, the repertoire was profiled, and TCRdb retains in-frame clones only, with some absent. The sample lists 25,000 to 30,000 clones, roughly 80% occurring once. These data belong to a study of blood T cell repertoires in COVID-19. Study background: The United States, Italy and Spain supplied acute and convalescent COVID-19 samples.

V dropped 3 bases and J dropped 1; count of bases not matched to a gene: 6. CDR1 is KGHDR and CDR2 is SFDVKD in the germline V gene. The CDR3 has 16 residues. Specimen: peripheral blood. The chain recombines TRBV24-1 with TRBJ2-3, with 7 bases identical to TRBD1. This TCR was recovered from a woman in her seventies with active or convalescent COVID-19. The CDR3, as DNA: TGTGCCACCAGTGATGTACGGGACAGCCGCACAGATACGCAGTATTTT. Translated: CATSDVRDSRTDTQYF.